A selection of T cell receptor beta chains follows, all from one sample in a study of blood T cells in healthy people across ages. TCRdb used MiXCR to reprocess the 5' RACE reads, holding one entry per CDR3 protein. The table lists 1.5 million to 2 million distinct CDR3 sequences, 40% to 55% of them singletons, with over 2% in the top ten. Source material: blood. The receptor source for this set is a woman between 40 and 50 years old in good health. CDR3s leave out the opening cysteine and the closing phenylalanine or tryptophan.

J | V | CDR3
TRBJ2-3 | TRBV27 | ASSVHRVNAQY
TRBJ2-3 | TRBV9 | ASSVEGQGDTQY
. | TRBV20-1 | SARDAGGGEQY
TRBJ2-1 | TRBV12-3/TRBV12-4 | ASSLGLADYNEQF
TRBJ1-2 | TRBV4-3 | ASSQALGSYGYT
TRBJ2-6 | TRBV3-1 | ASTKEGTGFAGANVLT
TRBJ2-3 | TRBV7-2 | ASSFGGIRTDTQY
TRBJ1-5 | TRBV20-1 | SARVTGTGENQPQH
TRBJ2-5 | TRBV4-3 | VSSQLVGTGETQY
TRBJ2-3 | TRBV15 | ATSPARGVTDTQY
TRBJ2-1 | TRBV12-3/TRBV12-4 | ASSSGQGAVDEQF
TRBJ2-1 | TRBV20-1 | SALPGQGRYEQF
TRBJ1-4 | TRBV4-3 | ASSLREWALTNEKLF
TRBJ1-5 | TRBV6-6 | ASSYMGGSNQPQH
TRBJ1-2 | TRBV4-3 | ASSPKSGSGYT
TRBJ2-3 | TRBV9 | ASSAHQGTARNTQY
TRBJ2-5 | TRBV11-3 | ASSLVGGGNQETQY
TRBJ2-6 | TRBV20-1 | SACTRANVLT
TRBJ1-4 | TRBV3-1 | ASSRRPDRGLF
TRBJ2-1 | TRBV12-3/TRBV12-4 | ASRRDSYNEQF
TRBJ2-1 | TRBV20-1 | SAYRLAGGTNEQF
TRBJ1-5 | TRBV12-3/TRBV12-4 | ASSPRGTGAYQPQH
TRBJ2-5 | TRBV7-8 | ASSLVAGQKYQETQY
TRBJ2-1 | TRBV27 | ASSLWRGTGGTSGAEQF
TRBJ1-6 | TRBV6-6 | ASMPDGYSPLH
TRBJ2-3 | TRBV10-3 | AIRAGSEDTQY
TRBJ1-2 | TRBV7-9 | ASSFIDRGAYGYT
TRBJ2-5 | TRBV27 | ASSLFRSTSGGKETQY
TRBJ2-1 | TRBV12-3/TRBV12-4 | ASSFTGGSSYNEQF
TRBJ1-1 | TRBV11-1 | ASSSPTGERRNTEAF
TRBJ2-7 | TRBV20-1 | SARHTGVEQY
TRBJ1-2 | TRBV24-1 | ATSDGRQTGYT
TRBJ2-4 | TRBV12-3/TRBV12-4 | ASSPSQGAKNIQY
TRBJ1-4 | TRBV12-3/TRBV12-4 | ASSTGTFKEKLF
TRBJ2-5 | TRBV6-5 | ASSYSRLAGETQY
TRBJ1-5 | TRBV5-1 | ASSLRPTGDQPQH
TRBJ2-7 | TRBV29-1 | SVESGEYEQY
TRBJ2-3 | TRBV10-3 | AISILQGAGDTQY
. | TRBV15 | ATSSLPLGTGKDEQY
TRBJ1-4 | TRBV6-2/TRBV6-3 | ASSYSSRLF
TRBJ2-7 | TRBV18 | ASSPPRLAAALEQY
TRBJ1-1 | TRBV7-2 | ASSDRDLSGAAF
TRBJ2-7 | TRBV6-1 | ASSEFSSKYEQY